The 23 T cell receptor beta chains below were found in one sample sequenced in a study of blood T cells in healthy people across ages. Using a J-beta primer mix together with a sample-barcoded 5' primer, a second PCR was run for about 7 to 12 cycles. TCRdb redid the calling of the 5' RACE reads with MiXCR, one entry per CDR3 protein. Found here are some 930,000 distinct CDR3 sequences, 25% to 30% of them singletons; the top ten hold about 10%. These same records also appear under a second study, on T cells of mothers and their children.

The specimen was blood. The receptors were sampled from a middle-aged woman in good health.

V gene TRBV7-9 combines with J gene TRBJ2-1, with D tentatively TRBD1 (5 bases). This CDR3 has 14 amino acids. V gave up 3 bases and J gave up 6 bases, with 12 bases separating them. In germline, CDR1 is SEHNR, CDR2 FQNEAQ (reference sequence). The chain's CDR3 is CASSFHRGPNEQFF. DNA of the CDR3: TGTGCCAGCAGCTTCCATAGGGGTCCCAATGAGCAGTTCTTC. The full variable domain, rest sourced from reference TRBV7-9 and TRBJ2-1, is DTGVSQNPRHKITKRGQNVTFRCDPISEHNRLYWYRQTLGQGPEFLTYFQNEAQLEKSRLLSDRFSAERPKGSFSTLEIQRTEQGDSAMYLCASSFHRGPNEQFFGPGTRLTVL.

The chain couples TRBV25-1 to TRBJ2-7, with D uncertain. The CDR3 is 15 amino acids. The V end was cut by 3 bases, the J end by 3 bases, with 15 bases between. Germline CDR1 and CDR2: MGHDK and SYGVNS. The CDR3 coding sequence is TGTGCCAGCAGTGACAATCAGAATGTCGGCTACGAGCAGTACTTC. Its translation is CASSDNQNVGYEQYF.

In its sample, this clonotype was seen once. This rearrangement joins TRBV28 to TRBJ2-5; no firm D call. There are 15 residues in the CDR3. The V end lost 4 bases, the J end lost 4 bases, and 16 bases lay between the germline ends. Germline CDR1 reads MDHEN; CDR2 reads SYDVKM. CDR3 DNA: TGTGCCAGCAGTTCCGGACCTCAGCAGATAGAGACCCAGTACTTC. Encoded protein: CASSSGPQQIETQYF.

Only a few counts were recorded for this clonotype. The chain recombines TRBV24-1 with TRBJ1-1; the D gene is possibly TRBD1 (6 bases). The CDR3 runs to 13 residues. CDR1 is KGHDR, CDR2 SFDVKD, per germline. V dropped 0 bases and J dropped 8 bases, with 9 bases sitting between them. Written as DNA, the CDR3 is TGTGCCACCAGTGATTTGAGAGGGACAGAAGCTTTCTTT. It specifies CATSDLRGTEAFF.

In its sample, this clonotype was seen once. Just one base apart from a much larger clone, this may be a read error. The V call is TRBV6-6, the J call TRBJ1-5; 7 nucleotides align to TRBD1. The ends lost 7 bases at V and 10 bases at J; junction bases unmatched: 10. The CDR3 is 13 residues long. Germline V gives CDR1 MNHNY, CDR2 SVGAGI (reference sequence). The CDR3 reads CASTLDRDHPQHF. In nucleotides, the CDR3 is TGTGCCAGCACCTTAGACAGGGACCACCCCCAGCATTTT.

This clonotype was counted ten times or more. The V and J genes are TRBV4-2 and TRBJ2-6; 7 positions agree with TRBD2. Per the germline V gene, CDR1 is LGHNA and CDR2 is YNFKEQ. The CDR3 loop spans 19 amino acids. V lost 0 bases and J lost 0; bases outside the gene matches: 8. CDR3 DNA: TGTGCCAGCAGCCAAGATGCTCAGGGAGGGGCCTCTGGGGCCAACGTCCTGACTTTC. Protein sequence: CASSQDAQGGASGANVLTF.

The V gene is TRBV3-1, the J gene TRBJ1-3; no definite D call. Germline CDR1 is LGHDT and CDR2 is YNNKEL (reference sequence). The CDR3 is 15 residues long. Trimming removed 1 base from V and 0 bases from J, with 7 bases in between. CDR3 DNA sequence: TGTGCCAGCAGCCAAGTACTGAGCTCTGGAAACACCATATATTTT. Translated, it gives CASSQVLSSGNTIYF.

The rearrangement links TRBV9 to TRBJ1-2; TRBD1 is a possible D gene (5 bases). V gave up 3 bases and J gave up 0 bases, with 12 bases separating them. CDR3 length: 15 residues. The germline V gene has CDR1 SGDLS and CDR2 YYNGEE. The CDR3 DNA sequence: TGTGCCAGCAGCGAGTGGGGGGGAGCTAACTATGGCTACACCTTC. Encoded protein: CASSEWGGANYGYTF.

This clonotype has ten or more counts. The chain has TRBV10-3 and TRBJ2-5; D might be TRBD1 (6 bases). The V end lost 6 bases, the J end lost 5 bases, and 13 bases lay between the germline ends. Germline CDR1 ENHRY, CDR2 SYGVKD. This CDR3 comprises 13 residues. The CDR3 protein is CAIRGTLGETQYF. CDR3 DNA sequence: TGTGCCATCAGAGGGACATTGGGGGAGACCCAGTACTTC.

This clonotype occurred a few times. J is TRBJ2-1 and V is TRBV4-1; TRBD1 matches 9 bases. There are 14 residues in the CDR3. Germline CDR1 reads MGHRA; CDR2 reads YSYEKL. V was pared by 3 bases and J by 8 bases, with 5 bases of the junction left unmatched. The CDR3 region has the DNA TGCGCCAGCAGCCAGAGACAGGGGGTCGATGAGCAGTTCTTC. It yields the protein CASSQRQGVDEQFF.

The chain couples TRBV9 to TRBJ2-7; 13 positions agree with TRBD2. Trimming cost V 3 bases and J 3 bases; bases outside gene matches: 3. CDR1 is SGDLS, CDR2 YYNGEE, per germline. The CDR3 spans 15 residues. The DNA of the CDR3 is TGTGCCAGCAGCGAGGGACTAGCGGGACTCTACGAGCAGTACTTC. As protein: CASSEGLAGLYEQYF.

To note about this clonotype: Being one base from a much bigger clone, this may be a read error. The genes are TRBV20-1 and TRBJ2-7, with D possibly TRBD1 on 5 matching bases. The CDR3 contains 12 residues. CDR1 DFQATT and CDR2 SNEGSKA come from the germline V gene (reference sequence). V gave up 6 bases and J gave up 3 bases, with 12 bases separating them. In nucleotides, the CDR3 is TGCAGTGCCCAGGGATCACGCTACGAGCAGTACTTC. Residues: CSAQGSRYEQYF.

The chain employs TRBV7-9 and TRBJ1-2, with a tentative D call TRBD1 (6 bases). The CDR3 runs 15 residues. With 1 base removed from V and 4 bases from J, the gap between germline ends came to 13 bases. Germline V CDR1 and CDR2: SEHNR, FQNEAQ (reference sequence). The CDR3 sequence: CASSLGTAASYGYTF. The DNA for the CDR3 is TGTGCCAGCAGCTTAGGGACAGCGGCGTCCTATGGCTACACCTTC.

The chain joins TRBV4-1 to TRBJ1-5; D is ambiguous. V lost 3 bases and J 3 bases, leaving 6 bases between the germline ends. Germline V gene sequence: CDR1 MGHRA, CDR2 YSYEKL. The CDR3 is made up of 13 amino acids. CDR3 in amino acids: CASSHPNNQPQHF. The CDR3 DNA follows: TGCGCCAGCAGCCATCCCAACAATCAGCCCCAGCATTTT.

In this sample, this clonotype turned up many times. The chain couples TRBV28 to TRBJ2-5, with a possible D match to TRBD2 (5 bases). Trimming removed 6 bases at V and 2 bases at J, with 13 bases between. The CDR3 is 14 amino acids. CDR1 is MDHEN and CDR2 is SYDVKM in the germline V gene. CDR3 loop: CASRHLAKQETQYF. The CDR3 DNA sequence: TGTGCCAGCAGACATTTAGCGAAGCAAGAGACCCAGTACTTC.

This clonotype was seen many times. The J gene is TRBJ1-2, the V gene TRBV3-1; 7 bases match TRBD1. CDR1 LGHDT and CDR2 YNNKEL come from the germline V gene (reference sequence). The V gene end was trimmed by 5 bases and the J gene end by 0 bases; junction bases not matched to a gene: 3. The CDR3 consists of 14 residues. CDR3 DNA: TGTGCCAGCAGCGGACAGGAAGCTAACTATGGCTACACCTTC. This sequence encodes CASSGQEANYGYTF.

The DNA of the CDR3 is TGTGCCAGCAGCCCCTATGAAGGTCTAACGGGGACGGAAGCTTTCTTT. Protein sequence: CASSPYEGLTGTEAFF. The J gene is TRBJ1-1, the V gene TRBV9, with D possibly being TRBD1 (5 bases). CDR3 length: 16 amino acids. CDR1 is SGDLS, CDR2 YYNGEE, per germline. Trimming cost V 4 bases and J 8 bases, with 24 bases left between them.

There are many counts of this clonotype. The chain is built from TRBV4-1 and TRBJ2-7; maybe TRBD2 (5 bases). The length of the CDR3 is 14 residues. Trimming removed 1 base from V and 1 base from J, with 8 bases in between. CDR1 MGHRA and CDR2 YSYEKL come from the germline V gene. CDR3 sequence (DNA): TGCGCCAGCAGCCAAGTAACGGGGTCCTACGAGCAGTACTTC. It codes for CASSQVTGSYEQYF.

This clonotype was recorded many times. The J gene is TRBJ2-5, the V gene TRBV29-1; 7 bases are a match to TRBD2. CDR3 length: 16 residues. Per the germline V gene, CDR1 is SQVTM and CDR2 is ANQGSEA. Trimming at V came to 4 bases and at J to 5 bases, leaving 16 bases not matched to a gene. The CDR3 loop reads CSVVVTAASGRETQYF. Here the CDR3 DNA reads TGCAGCGTTGTCGTGACGGCGGCTAGCGGTCGGGAGACCCAGTACTTC.

This clonotype was seen at least ten times. V usage is TRBV15 and J usage is TRBJ1-5; 7 bases line up with TRBD1. The CDR3 extends over 14 amino acids. CDR1 is LNHNV and CDR2 is YYDKDF in the germline V gene (reference sequence). The trim removed 4 bases at V and 9 bases at J, leaving 9 bases unmatched. The CDR3 sequence: CATSTRTGRGPQHF. In nucleotides, the CDR3 is TGTGCCACCAGCACACGGACAGGCCGCGGGCCCCAGCATTTT.

The J gene is TRBJ1-5, the V gene TRBV12-3 or TRBV12-4; D perhaps matches TRBD1 (6 bases). V was clipped by 1 base and J by 6 bases, with 13 bases between them. The CDR3 is 15 amino acids. The CDR3 spells CASSLGGGGPQPQHF. The CDR3 nucleotides read TGTGCCAGCAGTTTAGGGGGAGGGGGGCCTCAGCCCCAGCATTTT.

The chain couples TRBV29-1 to TRBJ1-2; possible D gene TRBD1, 5 bases. The CDR3 extends over 13 amino acids. The germline V and J ends were trimmed by 6 bases and 8 bases, with 19 bases remaining between them. The germline V gene has CDR1 SQVTM and CDR2 ANQGSEA. The CDR3 loop reads CSVGDGGLRGYTF. Written as DNA, the CDR3 is TGCAGCGTGGGGGATGGAGGGCTAAGGGGCTACACCTTC. The full variable domain, its missing parts supplied by reference TRBV29-1 and TRBJ1-2, is SAVISQKPSRDICQRGTSLTIQCQVDSQVTMMFWYRQQPGQSLTLIATANQGSEATYESGFVIDKFPISRPNLTFSTLTVSNMSPEDSSIYLCSVGDGGLRGYTFGSGTRLTVV.

The V and J genes are TRBV19 and TRBJ1-1; D might be TRBD1 (5 bases). Germline V CDR1 and CDR2: LNHDA, SQIVND (reference sequence). This CDR3 comprises 15 residues. V was clipped by 5 bases and J by 5 bases, with 18 bases between them. CDR3 nucleotide sequence: TGTGCCAGTAGTCACGGCCGGGGGGGGAAGACTGAAGCTTTCTTT. As protein: CASSHGRGGKTEAFF.